This T cell receptor beta chain emerged from a study of blood T cell repertoires in COVID-19. Looking at the study overall: Researchers got acute and convalescent COVID-19 samples from the United States, Italy and Spain. T cells, B-cell-depleted T cells, or PBMCs supplied cDNA or gDNA.

Authors' methods: Nucleated cell number was recorded as an estimate derived from reference gene primer amplification. Data came from immunoSEQ multiplex PCR; TCRdb stores just in-frame clones and leaves some out. The D gene and trimming were derived from the DNA, and the V and J assignments and clone size from that table. The sample consists of about 110,000 clones, 88% of them appearing once. V lost 2 bases and J lost 4, with 16 bases in between. CDR3 length equals 16 residues. Germline assignment: CDR1 SGDLS and CDR2 YYNGEE. The receptor was derived from a human donor in a cohort sampled during active COVID-19. The sequenced sample was peripheral blood. The chain has TRBV9 and TRBJ1-3, with D perhaps TRBD1 (6 bases). CDR3 in DNA: TGTGCCAGCAGCGTTAGCACAGGGACAAAAGGAAACACCATATATTTT. As protein: CASSVSTGTKGNTIYF. The entire variable domain, with the rest obtained from reference TRBV9 and TRBJ1-3, is as follows: DSGVTQTPKHLITATGQRVTLRCSPRSGDLSVYWYQQSLDQGLQFLIQYYNGEERAKGNILERFSAQQFPDLHSELNLSSLELGDSALYFCASSVSTGTKGNTIYFGEGSWLTVV.